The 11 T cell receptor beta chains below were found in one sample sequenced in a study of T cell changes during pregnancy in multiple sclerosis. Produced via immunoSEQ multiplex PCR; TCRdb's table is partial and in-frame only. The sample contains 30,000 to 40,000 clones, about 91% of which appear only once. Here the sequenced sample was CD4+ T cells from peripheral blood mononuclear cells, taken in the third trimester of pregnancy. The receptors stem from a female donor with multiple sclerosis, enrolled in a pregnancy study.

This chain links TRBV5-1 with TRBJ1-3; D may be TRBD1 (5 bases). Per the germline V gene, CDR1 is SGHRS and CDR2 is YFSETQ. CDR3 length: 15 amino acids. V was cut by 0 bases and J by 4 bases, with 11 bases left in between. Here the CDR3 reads CASSLGQPGGNTIYF. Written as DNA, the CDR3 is TGCGCCAGCAGCTTGGGACAACCAGGGGGAAACACCATATATTTT.

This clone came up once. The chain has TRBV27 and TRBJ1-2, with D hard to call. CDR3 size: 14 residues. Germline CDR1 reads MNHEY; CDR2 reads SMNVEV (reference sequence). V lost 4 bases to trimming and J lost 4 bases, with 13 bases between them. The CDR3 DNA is TGTGCCAGCAGTTCTTCTTTCAGGTCCTATGGCTACACCTTC. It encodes CASSSSFRSYGYTF.

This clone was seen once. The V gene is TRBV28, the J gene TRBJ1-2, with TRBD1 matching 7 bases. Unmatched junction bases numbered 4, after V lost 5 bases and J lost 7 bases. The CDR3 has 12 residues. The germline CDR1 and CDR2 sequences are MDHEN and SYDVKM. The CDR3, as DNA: TGTGCCAGCAGTATTACAGGGGCTGGCTACACCTTC. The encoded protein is CASSITGAGYTF.

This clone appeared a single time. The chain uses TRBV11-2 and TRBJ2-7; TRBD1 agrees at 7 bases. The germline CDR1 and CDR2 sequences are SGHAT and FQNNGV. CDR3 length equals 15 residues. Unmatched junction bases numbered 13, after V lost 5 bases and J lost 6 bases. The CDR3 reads CASSPGQTFTIEQYF. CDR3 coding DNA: TGTGCCAGCAGCCCGGGACAGACCTTTACGATCGAGCAGTACTTC.

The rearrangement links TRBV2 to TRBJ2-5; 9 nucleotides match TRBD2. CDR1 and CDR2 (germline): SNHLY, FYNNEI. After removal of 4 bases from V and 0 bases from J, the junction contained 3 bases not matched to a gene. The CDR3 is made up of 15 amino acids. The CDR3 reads CASSGGGAYQETQYF. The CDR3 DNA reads TGTGCCAGCAGTGGCGGGGGGGCCTACCAAGAGACCCAGTACTTC. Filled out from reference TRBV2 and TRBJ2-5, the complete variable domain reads EPEVTQTPSHQVTQMGQEVILRCVPISNHLYFYWYRQILGQKVEFLVSFYNNEISEKSEIFDDQFSVERPDGSNFTLKIRSTKLEDSAMYFCASSGGGAYQETQYFGPGTRLLVL.

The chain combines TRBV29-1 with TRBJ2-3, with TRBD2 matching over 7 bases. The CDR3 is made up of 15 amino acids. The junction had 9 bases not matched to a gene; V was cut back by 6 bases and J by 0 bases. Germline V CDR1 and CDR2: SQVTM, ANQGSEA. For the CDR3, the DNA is TGCAGCGTCGCCCCAAAAGCGGGAAGCACAGATACGCAGTATTTT. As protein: CSVAPKAGSTDTQYF.

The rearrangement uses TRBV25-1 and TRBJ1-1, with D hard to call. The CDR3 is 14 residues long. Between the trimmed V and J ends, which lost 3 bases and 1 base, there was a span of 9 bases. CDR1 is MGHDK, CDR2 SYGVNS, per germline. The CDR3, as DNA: TGTGCCAGCAGTGATGCTACAGCGAACACTGAAGCTTTCTTT. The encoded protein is CASSDATANTEAFF.

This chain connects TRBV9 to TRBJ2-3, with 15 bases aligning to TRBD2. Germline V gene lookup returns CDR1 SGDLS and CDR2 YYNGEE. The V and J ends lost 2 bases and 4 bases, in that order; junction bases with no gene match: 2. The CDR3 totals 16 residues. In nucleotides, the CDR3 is TGTGCCAGCAGCGTGGGACTAGCGGGAGGTTCAGATACGCAGTATTTT. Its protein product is CASSVGLAGGSDTQYF.

CDR3 in amino acids: CASSLAGGLVGEQFF. The CDR3, as DNA: TGTGCCAGCAGCTTAGCGGGAGGGCTAGTTGGTGAGCAGTTCTTC. The chain uses TRBV11-2 and TRBJ2-1; 8 bases are a match to TRBD2. CDR3 length: 15 amino acids. The germline V gene has CDR1 SGHAT and CDR2 FQNNGV. The trim removed 1 base at V and 9 bases at J, leaving 8 bases unmatched.

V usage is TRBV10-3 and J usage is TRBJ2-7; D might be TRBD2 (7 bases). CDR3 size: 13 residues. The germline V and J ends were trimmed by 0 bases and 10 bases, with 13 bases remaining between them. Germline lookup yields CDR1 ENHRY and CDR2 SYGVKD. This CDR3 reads CAISESGGGRQYF. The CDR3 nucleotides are TGTGCCATCAGTGAGTCAGGGGGAGGGAGACAGTACTTC.

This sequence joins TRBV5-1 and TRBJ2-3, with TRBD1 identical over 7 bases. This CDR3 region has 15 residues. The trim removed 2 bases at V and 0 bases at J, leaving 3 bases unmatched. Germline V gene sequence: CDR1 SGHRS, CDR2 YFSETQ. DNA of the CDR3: TGCGCCAGCAGCTTCGACAGGGCCAGCACAGATACGCAGTATTTT. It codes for CASSFDRASTDTQYF.